Below, 19 T cell receptor beta chains from the same sample are listed, as sequenced in a study of blood T cells in healthy people across ages. Then a second PCR, running about 6 to 12 cycles, was carried out with a sample-barcoded 5' primer and a J-beta primer mix. One entry per CDR3 protein results from TCRdb running MiXCR on the 5' RACE reads. The sample shows around 1.5 million distinct CDR3 sequences, approximately 59% of them seen only once. Specimen: blood. These receptors came from a man aged 18 to 30 in good health.

In this sample, this clonotype turned up a few times. V is TRBV28 and J is TRBJ1-2; maybe TRBD1 (6 bases). Germline V gives CDR1 MDHEN, CDR2 SYDVKM. The V end lost 7 bases, the J end lost 1 base, and 13 bases lay between the germline ends. CDR3 length: 14 residues. CDR3 in amino acids: CASTSGQLNYGYTF. The DNA of the CDR3 is TGTGCCAGCACCTCGGGACAACTTAACTATGGCTACACCTTC.

The chain has TRBV7-9 and TRBJ2-5; 7 bases align to TRBD1. Judging by the DNA end, TRBJ2-7 fits better; the J call may be wrong. There are 14 residues in the CDR3. The V gene's germline CDR1 is SEHNR and CDR2 FQNEAQ (reference sequence). The DNA for the CDR3 is TGTGCCAGCAGTTACCCGGGACAGCGCTACGAGCAGTACTTC. It yields the protein CASSYPGQRYEQYF.

The CDR3 DNA is TGCGCCAGCAGCCAACAAAGCGGGAGTCACTACGAGCAGTACTTC. Residues: CASSQQSGSHYEQYF. The chain has TRBV4-1 and TRBJ2-7; 8 bases align to TRBD2. Germline lookup yields CDR1 MGHRA and CDR2 YSYEKL. V was clipped by 2 bases and J by 3 bases; unmatched bases: 6. CDR3 length: 15 amino acids.

This rearrangement joins TRBV25-1 to TRBJ2-3; D is perhaps TRBD1 or TRBD2 (6 bases each). Germline V gives CDR1 MGHDK, CDR2 SYGVNS. Trimming took 1 base from V and 6 from J, leaving 11 bases between them. The CDR3 is 14 amino acids. The CDR3 region has the DNA TGTGCCAGCAGTGAATGGGGGGCAAGGGATACGCAGTATTTT. Amino acids: CASSEWGARDTQYF.

V and J are TRBV20-1 and TRBJ2-7; possibly TRBD1 for D (5 bases). CDR1 and CDR2 from the germline V gene are DFQATT and SNEGSKA (reference sequence). Deletions cut 4 bases from V and 0 bases from J, with 13 bases between. The CDR3 totals 14 residues. The CDR3 reads CSAIRGDSSYEQYF. CDR3 nucleotide sequence: TGCAGTGCTATTAGGGGCGATAGCTCCTACGAGCAGTACTTC.

The chain joins TRBV24-1 to TRBJ2-1; the match to TRBD2 covers 7 bases. The germline CDR1 and CDR2 sequences are KGHDR and SFDVKD. The length of the CDR3 is 17 residues. V dropped 1 base and J dropped 3; count of bases not matched to a gene: 8. CDR3 DNA sequence: TGTGCCACCAGTGATTTCCCCCGCGGGGGAGTCTACAATGAGCAGTTCTTC. Amino acid sequence: CATSDFPRGGVYNEQFF.

In this sample, this clonotype turned up a few times. The genes are TRBV27 and TRBJ2-3; D gene unclear. V lost 3 bases, J lost 0 bases, and 7 bases lay in between. CDR1 MNHEY and CDR2 SMNVEV come from the germline V gene (reference sequence). The CDR3 spans 14 residues. DNA for the CDR3: TGTGCCAGCAGTTTGGTTGAAAGCACAGATACGCAGTATTTT. Its translation: CASSLVESTDTQYF.

The chain links TRBV7-2 to TRBJ1-5; 8 nucleotides align to TRBD1. With 1 base clipped from V and 5 bases from J, the junction kept 10 bases outside the gene matches. There are 17 residues in the CDR3. The V gene's germline CDR1 is SGHTA and CDR2 FQGNSA. CDR3 in DNA: TGTGCCAGCAGCTTAGAGTCTAGGCAGGGGGCAGATCAGCCCCAGCATTTT. Translation gives CASSLESRQGADQPQHF.

The J gene is TRBJ2-7, the V gene TRBV4-1; 8 nucleotides match TRBD1. CDR3 length: 14 amino acids. Losses at the gene ends were 4 bases for V and 2 bases for J; bases not matched to a gene: 4. Germline V lookup: CDR1 MGHRA, CDR2 YSYEKL. This CDR3 is CASSPETGAYEQYF. The CDR3 DNA is TGCGCCAGCAGCCCGGAGACAGGGGCCTACGAGCAGTACTTC.

V usage is TRBV10-3 and J usage is TRBJ1-2; D is uncertain. Trimming stripped 3 bases from V and 4 bases from J, with 12 bases between. The CDR3 contains 14 residues. Germline V CDR1 and CDR2: ENHRY, SYGVKD. The CDR3 loop reads CAISDGPMGYGYTF. CDR3 nucleotides: TGTGCCATCAGTGACGGGCCGATGGGCTATGGCTACACCTTC.

The genes are TRBV27 and TRBJ2-7, with 11 bases lining up with TRBD2. The CDR3 is 15 amino acids. The germline V gene encodes CDR1 MNHEY and CDR2 SMNVEV (reference sequence). The J segment lost 4 bases and the V segment lost 7 bases, leaving 9 bases of the junction unmatched. CDR3 sequence: CASINSGRALYEQYF. CDR3 nucleotides: TGTGCCAGCATCAATAGCGGGAGGGCTCTATACGAGCAGTACTTC.

The chain uses TRBV6-5 and TRBJ1-2, with D hard to call. Germline CDR1 MNHEY, CDR2 SVGAGI. V lost 5 bases and J lost 8, with 9 bases in between. CDR3 length: 11 amino acids. DNA for the CDR3: TGTGCCAGCAGTACCCTAGAAGGCTACACCTTC. This codes for CASSTLEGYTF.

This chain links TRBV6-5 with TRBJ2-7; D unresolved. Matching the DNA end better, TRBJ2-5 makes the J call doubtful. The CDR3 has 15 residues. Germline assignment: CDR1 MNHEY and CDR2 SVGAGI. In DNA form, the CDR3 reads TGTGCCAGCAGCCATTCAGTGTCCCCAGAGGAGACCCAGTACTTC. It translates to CASSHSVSPEETQYF.

J is TRBJ2-7 and V is TRBV9; possible D gene TRBD2, 5 bases. V lost 0 bases and J lost 7, with 23 bases in between. Per germline, CDR1 SGDLS and CDR2 YYNGEE. This CDR3 has 17 amino acids. CDR3 in amino acids: CASSVGPRTGRYNEQYF. CDR3 in DNA: TGTGCCAGCAGCGTAGGCCCCAGGACTGGAAGATACAATGAGCAGTACTTC.

V is TRBV6-1 and J is TRBJ1-1; TRBD1 matches 7 bases. CDR1 and CDR2 from the germline V gene are MNHNS and SASEGT. This CDR3 spans 15 amino acids. With V trimmed by 5 bases and J by 4 bases, 10 bases remained unmatched. CDR3: CASSSETGSGTEAFF. CDR3 in DNA: TGTGCCAGCAGTAGCGAGACAGGGTCTGGCACTGAAGCTTTCTTT.

This chain joins TRBV29-1 and TRBJ1-2, with D uncertain. The germline V gene has CDR1 SQVTM and CDR2 ANQGSEA. With 1 base removed from V and 12 bases from J, the gap between germline ends came to 6 bases. The CDR3 has 9 amino acids. CDR3 DNA: TGCAGCGTTGAAGCCTCACACACCTTC. Protein sequence: CSVEASHTF.

The CDR3 loop reads CASSLGVGKGREQYF. CDR3 coding DNA: TGTGCCAGCAGCTTAGGTGTAGGGAAGGGGCGCGAGCAGTACTTC. This sequence joins TRBV11-2 and TRBJ2-4; TRBD1 might be the D (5 bases). The better agreement between TRBJ2-7 and the DNA end casts doubt on the J call. The CDR3 spans 15 residues. Germline assignment: CDR1 SGHAT and CDR2 FQNNGV.

The rearrangement uses TRBV20-1 and TRBJ2-1; 8 nucleotides align to TRBD2. V was pared by 1 base and J by 7 bases, with 9 bases of the junction left unmatched. Germline V gene data show CDR1 as DFQATT and CDR2 as SNEGSKA (reference sequence). The CDR3 runs 15 residues. This chain's CDR3 is CSARGPGLGLNEQFF. Written as DNA, the CDR3 is TGCAGTGCTAGAGGCCCGGGACTAGGTTTGAATGAGCAGTTCTTC.

The J gene is TRBJ2-1, the V gene TRBV2; 9 bases fit TRBD1. Losses at the gene ends were 6 bases for V and 14 bases for J; bases not matched to a gene: 11. Germline lookup yields CDR1 SNHLY and CDR2 FYNNEI. The CDR3 is made up of 13 amino acids. The CDR3 region has the DNA TGTGCCAGCAGGCCGGGACAGGGCTTAAAGGAGTTCTTC. Translated, it gives CASRPGQGLKEFF.